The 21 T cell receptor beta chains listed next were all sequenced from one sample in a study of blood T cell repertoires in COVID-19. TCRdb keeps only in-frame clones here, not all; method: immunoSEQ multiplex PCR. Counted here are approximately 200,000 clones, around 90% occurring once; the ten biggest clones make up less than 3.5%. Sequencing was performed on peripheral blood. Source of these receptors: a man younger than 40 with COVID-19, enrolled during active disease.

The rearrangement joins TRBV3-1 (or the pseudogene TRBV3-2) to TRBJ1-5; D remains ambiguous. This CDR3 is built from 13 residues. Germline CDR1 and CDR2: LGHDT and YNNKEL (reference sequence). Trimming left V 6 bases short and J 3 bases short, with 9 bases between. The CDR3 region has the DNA TGTGCCAGCAGGGGCGGGAACAATCAGCCCCAGCATTTT. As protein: CASRGGNNQPQHF.

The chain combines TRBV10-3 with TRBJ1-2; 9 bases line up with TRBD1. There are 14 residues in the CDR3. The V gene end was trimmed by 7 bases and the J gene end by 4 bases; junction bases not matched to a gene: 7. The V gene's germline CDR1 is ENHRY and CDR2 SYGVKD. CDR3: CAITRGQGSYGYTF. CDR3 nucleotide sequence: TGTGCCATCACCCGGGGACAGGGTAGCTATGGCTACACCTTC.

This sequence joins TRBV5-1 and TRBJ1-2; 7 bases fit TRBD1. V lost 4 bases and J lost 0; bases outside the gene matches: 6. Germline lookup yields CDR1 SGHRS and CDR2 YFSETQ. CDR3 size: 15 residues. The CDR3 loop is CASSQWTGANYGYTF. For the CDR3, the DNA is TGCGCCAGCAGCCAATGGACAGGCGCTAACTATGGCTACACCTTC.

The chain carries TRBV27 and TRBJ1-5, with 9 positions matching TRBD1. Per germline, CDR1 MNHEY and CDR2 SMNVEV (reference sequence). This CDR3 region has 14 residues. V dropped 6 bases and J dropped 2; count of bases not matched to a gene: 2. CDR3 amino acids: CASRQGAGNQPQHF. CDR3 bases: TGTGCCAGCAGACAGGGGGCCGGCAATCAGCCCCAGCATTTT.

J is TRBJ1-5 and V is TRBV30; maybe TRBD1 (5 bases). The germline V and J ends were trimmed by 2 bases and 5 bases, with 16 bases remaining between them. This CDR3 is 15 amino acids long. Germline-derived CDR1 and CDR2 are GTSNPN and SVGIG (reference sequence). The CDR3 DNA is TGTGCCTGGAGTCCCCCTAGGCAGGGCTATCAGCCCCAGCATTTT. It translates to CAWSPPRQGYQPQHF.

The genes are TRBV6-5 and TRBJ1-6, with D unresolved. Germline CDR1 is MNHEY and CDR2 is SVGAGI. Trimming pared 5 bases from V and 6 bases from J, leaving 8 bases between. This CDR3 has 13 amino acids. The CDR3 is CASSLNGNSPLHF. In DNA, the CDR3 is TGTGCCAGCAGTCTGAACGGTAATTCACCCCTCCACTTT.

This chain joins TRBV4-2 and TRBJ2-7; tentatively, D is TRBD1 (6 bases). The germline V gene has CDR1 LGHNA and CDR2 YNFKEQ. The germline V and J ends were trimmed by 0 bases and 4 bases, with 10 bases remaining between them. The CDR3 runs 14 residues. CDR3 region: CASSQDRGPYEQYF. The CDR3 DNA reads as TGTGCCAGCAGCCAAGACAGGGGACCTTACGAGCAGTACTTC.

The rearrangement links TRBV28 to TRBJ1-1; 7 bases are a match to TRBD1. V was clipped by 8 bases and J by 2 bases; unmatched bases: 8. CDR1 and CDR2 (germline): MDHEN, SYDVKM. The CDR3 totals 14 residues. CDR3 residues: CASPSDRTNTEAFF. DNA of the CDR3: TGTGCCAGCCCATCGGACAGGACAAACACTGAAGCTTTCTTT.

The CDR3 sequence: CATSRDFTDRYTDTQYF. The CDR3 nucleotides are TGTGCCACCAGCAGGGACTTTACGGACAGGTACACAGATACGCAGTATTTT. This chain uses TRBV15 with TRBJ2-3, with 7 bases matching TRBD1. The germline V gene has CDR1 LNHNV and CDR2 YYDKDF (reference sequence). The junction had 11 bases not matched to a gene; V was cut back by 3 bases and J by 2 bases. This CDR3 spans 17 amino acids.

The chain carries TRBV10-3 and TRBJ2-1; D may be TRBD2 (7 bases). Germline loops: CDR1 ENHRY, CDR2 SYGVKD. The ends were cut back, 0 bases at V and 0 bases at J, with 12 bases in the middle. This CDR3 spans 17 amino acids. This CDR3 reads CAISESKGGSSYNEQFF. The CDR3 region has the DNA TGTGCCATCAGTGAGTCGAAGGGGGGGAGCTCCTACAATGAGCAGTTCTTC.

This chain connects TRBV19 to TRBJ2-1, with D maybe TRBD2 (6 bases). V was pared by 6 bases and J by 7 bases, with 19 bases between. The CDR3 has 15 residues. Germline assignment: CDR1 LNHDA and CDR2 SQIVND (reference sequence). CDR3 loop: CASRGGVAGPNEQFF. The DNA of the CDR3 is TGTGCCAGTAGGGGGGGTGTGGCAGGACCAAATGAGCAGTTCTTC.

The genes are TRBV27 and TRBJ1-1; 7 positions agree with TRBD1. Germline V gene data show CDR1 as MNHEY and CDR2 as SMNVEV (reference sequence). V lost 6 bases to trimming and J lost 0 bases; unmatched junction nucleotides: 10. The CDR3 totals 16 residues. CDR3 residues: CASRQTTGSMNTEAFF. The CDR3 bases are TGTGCCAGCAGGCAAACGACAGGGTCTATGAACACTGAAGCTTTCTTT.

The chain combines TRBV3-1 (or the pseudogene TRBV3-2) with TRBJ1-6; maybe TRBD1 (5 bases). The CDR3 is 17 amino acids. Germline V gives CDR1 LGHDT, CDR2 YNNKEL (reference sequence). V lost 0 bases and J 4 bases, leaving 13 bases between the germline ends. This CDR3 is CASSQDCPREYNSPLHF. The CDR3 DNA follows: TGTGCCAGCAGCCAAGATTGTCCCAGGGAATATAATTCACCCCTCCACTTT.

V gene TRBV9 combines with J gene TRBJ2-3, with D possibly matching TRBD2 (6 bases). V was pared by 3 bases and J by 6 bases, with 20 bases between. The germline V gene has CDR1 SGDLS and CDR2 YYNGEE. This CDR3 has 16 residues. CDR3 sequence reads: CASSDRGTGGGDTQYF. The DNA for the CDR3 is TGTGCCAGCAGCGACCGAGGGACTGGAGGTGGGGATACGCAGTATTTT.

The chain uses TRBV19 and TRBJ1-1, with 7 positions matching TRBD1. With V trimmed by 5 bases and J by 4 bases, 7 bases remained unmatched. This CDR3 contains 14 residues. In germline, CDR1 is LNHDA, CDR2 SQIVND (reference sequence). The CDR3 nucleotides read TGTGCCAGTAGTCGGCAGGGGGGAAGCACTGAAGCTTTCTTT. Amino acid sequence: CASSRQGGSTEAFF. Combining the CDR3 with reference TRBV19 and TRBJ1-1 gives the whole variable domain DGGITQSPKYLFRKEGQNVTLSCEQNLNHDAMYWYRQDPGQGLRLIYYSQIVNDFQKGDIAEGYSVSREKKESFPLTVTSAQKNPTAFYLCASSRQGGSTEAFFGQGTRLTVV.

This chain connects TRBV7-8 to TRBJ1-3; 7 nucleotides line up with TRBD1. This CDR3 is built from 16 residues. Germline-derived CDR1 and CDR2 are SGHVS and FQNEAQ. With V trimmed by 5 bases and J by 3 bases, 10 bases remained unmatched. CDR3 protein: CASSPRHRGDGNTIYF. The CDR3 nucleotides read TGTGCCAGCAGCCCCAGACACAGGGGAGATGGAAACACCATATATTTT.

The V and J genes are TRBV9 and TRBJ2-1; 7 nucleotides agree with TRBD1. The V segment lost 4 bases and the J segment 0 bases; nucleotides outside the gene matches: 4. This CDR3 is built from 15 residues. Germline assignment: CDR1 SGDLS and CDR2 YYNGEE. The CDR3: CASSPPGGSYNEQFF. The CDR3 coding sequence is TGTGCCAGCAGCCCTCCAGGGGGCTCCTACAATGAGCAGTTCTTC.

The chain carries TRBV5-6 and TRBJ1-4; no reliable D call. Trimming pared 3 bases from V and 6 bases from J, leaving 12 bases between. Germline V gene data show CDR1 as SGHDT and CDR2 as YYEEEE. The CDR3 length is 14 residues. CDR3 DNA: TGTGCCAGCAGCTCCCTTAGACTGGATGAAAAACTGTTTTTT. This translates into CASSSLRLDEKLFF.

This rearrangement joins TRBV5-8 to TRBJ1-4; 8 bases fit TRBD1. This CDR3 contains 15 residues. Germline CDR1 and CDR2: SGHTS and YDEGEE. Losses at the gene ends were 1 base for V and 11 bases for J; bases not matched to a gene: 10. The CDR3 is CASSLFQGALSKLFF. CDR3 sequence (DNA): TGTGCCAGCAGCTTGTTTCAGGGGGCCCTCAGTAAACTGTTTTTT. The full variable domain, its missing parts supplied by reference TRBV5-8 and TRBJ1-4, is EAGVTQSPTHLIKTRGQQATLRCSPISGHTSVYWYQQALGLGLQFLLWYDEGEERNRGNFPPRFSGRQFPNYSSELNVNALELEDSALYLCASSLFQGALSKLFFGSGTQLSVL.

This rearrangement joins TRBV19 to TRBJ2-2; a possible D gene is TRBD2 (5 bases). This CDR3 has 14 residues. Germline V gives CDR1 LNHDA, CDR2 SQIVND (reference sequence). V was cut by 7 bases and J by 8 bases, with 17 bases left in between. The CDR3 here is CASNSEGIIGELFF. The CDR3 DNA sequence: TGTGCCAGTAACTCCGAGGGAATTATAGGGGAGCTGTTTTTT.

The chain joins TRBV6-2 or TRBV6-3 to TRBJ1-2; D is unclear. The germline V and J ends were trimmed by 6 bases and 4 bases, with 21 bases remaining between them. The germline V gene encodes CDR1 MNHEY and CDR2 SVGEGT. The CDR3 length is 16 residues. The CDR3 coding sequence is TGTGCCAGCAGCCCTTTGGACCTCTTGGGAGGCTATGGCTACACCTTC. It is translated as CASSPLDLLGGYGYTF.